This TCR beta chain was obtained from a study of identical twins. J lost 8 bases, V lost 11 bases, and 21 bases had no gene match. The V gene's germline CDR1 is MNHEY and CDR2 SVGEGT. The CDR3 extends over 18 amino acids. TCRdb re-derived calls from the 5' RACE reads in MiXCR, one entry per CDR3 protein. The table includes 690,000 or so distinct CDR3 sequences, 8.6% detected once. The same sample was also used in a study of yellow fever vaccine responses in identical twins.

The V and J genes are TRBV6-2 or TRBV6-3 and TRBJ2-1, with 13 bases aligning to TRBD2. This TCR came from a woman between 18 and 29 years old in good health. Material: PBMCs. The CDR3 nucleotides are TGTGCCGTCAAACCCGGACTAGCGGGAGAGGTCGGGGCGTATGAGCAGTTCTTC. As protein: CAVKPGLAGEVGAYEQFF.